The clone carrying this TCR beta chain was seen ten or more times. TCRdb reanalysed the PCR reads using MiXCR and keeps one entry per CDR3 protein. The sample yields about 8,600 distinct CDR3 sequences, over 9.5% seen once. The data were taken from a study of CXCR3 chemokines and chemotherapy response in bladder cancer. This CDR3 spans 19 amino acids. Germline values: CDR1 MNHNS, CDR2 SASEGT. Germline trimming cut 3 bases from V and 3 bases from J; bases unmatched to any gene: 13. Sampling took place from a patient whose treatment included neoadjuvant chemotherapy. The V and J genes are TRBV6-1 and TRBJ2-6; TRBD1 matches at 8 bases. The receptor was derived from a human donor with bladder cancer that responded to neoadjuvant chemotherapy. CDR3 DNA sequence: TGTGCCAGCAGTGAGTTTTATTACAGGGGGGTTTTTGGGGCCAACGTCCTGACTTTC. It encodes CASSEFYYRGVFGANVLTF.